The 15 T cell receptor beta chains listed next were all sequenced from one sample in a study of T cells in Graves' hyperthyroidism and ophthalmopathy. TCR beta CDR3 sequences were amplified from RNA transcripts. HTBI primers were used for first-round RT-PCR of the TCR CDR3. In TCRdb, the multiplex PCR reads were re-called with MiXCR into one record per CDR3 protein. The data contain fewer than 750,000 distinct CDR3 sequences, roughly 15% of them singletons. Sequenced: blood. The receptors come from a woman in her fifties or sixties with Graves' ophthalmopathy.

This clonotype has more than one count but fewer than ten. CDR3 sequence (DNA): TGCAGCACCCCTATGCGGGGACAAGAGGGTACGCAGTATTTT. As protein: CSTPMRGQEGTQYF. The rearrangement joins TRBV29-1 to TRBJ2-3; the D call may be TRBD1 or TRBD2 (6 bases each). Germline V gives CDR1 SQVTM, CDR2 ANQGSEA. This CDR3 has 14 amino acids. V was trimmed by 8 bases and J by 8 bases, leaving 23 bases between them.

V and J are TRBV7-6 and TRBJ2-5; TRBD2 matches at 15 bases. This CDR3 comprises 18 residues. Germline V CDR1 and CDR2: SGHVS, FNYEAQ. J was trimmed by 4 bases and V by 1 base; bases with no gene match: 7. The CDR3 here is CASSLGTSGRERRETQYF. DNA of the CDR3: TGTGCCAGCAGCTTAGGGACTAGCGGGAGGGAAAGAAGAGAGACCCAGTACTTC. Complete variable domain (other parts from reference TRBV7-6 and TRBJ2-5): GAGVSQSPRYKVTKRGQDVALRCDPISGHVSLYWYRQALGQGPEFLTYFNYEAQQDKSGLPNDRFSAERPEGSISTLTIQRTEQRDSAMYRCASSLGTSGRERRETQYFGPGTRLLVL.

This chain links TRBV6-2 or TRBV6-3 with TRBJ2-7, with D uncertain. The CDR3 extends over 12 amino acids. Looked up from germline, CDR1 is MNHEY and CDR2 is SVGEGT. With 9 bases removed from V and 1 base from J, the gap between germline ends came to 10 bases. CDR3 amino acids: CARDFISYEQYF. For the CDR3, the DNA is TGTGCCAGGGATTTTATTTCCTACGAGCAGTACTTC.

This clonotype was recorded many times. In nucleotides, the CDR3 is TGTGCCAGCTCATCCGGACAGAGCCAAGAGACCCAGTACTTC. Its translation: CASSSGQSQETQYF. The rearrangement links TRBV18 to TRBJ2-5, with TRBD1 as a possible D gene (6 bases). Germline lookup yields CDR1 KGHSH and CDR2 LQKENI. CDR3 length equals 14 residues. Trimming cost V 5 bases and J 1 base, with 11 bases left between them.

V and J are TRBV7-3 and TRBJ2-3; maybe TRBD2 (6 bases). CDR1 and CDR2 from the germline V gene are SGHTA and FQGTGA. The CDR3 is 18 amino acids. V gave up 2 bases and J gave up 2 bases, with 20 bases separating them. CDR3 sequence reads: CASSLGARGTLHTDTQYF. Written as DNA, the CDR3 is TGTGCCAGCAGCTTAGGGGCGCGGGGAACCCTCCACACAGATACGCAGTATTTT.

V and J are TRBV29-1 and TRBJ2-1; D is perhaps TRBD1 (6 bases). V was shortened by 7 bases and J by 3 bases, with 19 bases between the two germline ends. Germline CDR1 and CDR2: SQVTM and ANQGSEA. The CDR3 length is 15 residues. The CDR3 spells CSAPIPGQIYNEQFF. CDR3 DNA: TGCAGCGCCCCGATCCCGGGACAAATCTACAATGAGCAGTTCTTC.

This clonotype was detected only a few times. The chain uses TRBV12-3 or TRBV12-4 and TRBJ1-2; TRBD1 might be the D (6 bases). The CDR3 sequence is 17 residues long. With 6 bases removed from V and 7 bases from J, the gap between germline ends came to 27 bases. As DNA, the CDR3 is TGTGCCAGCAGCCCCTCCCGCTCAGGGGTAGCTTTATTTGGCTACACCTTC. It translates to CASSPSRSGVALFGYTF.

This clonotype has ten or more counts. The chain combines TRBV28 with TRBJ2-5; D might be TRBD2 (6 bases). This CDR3 is built from 15 residues. V was trimmed by 4 bases and J by 2 bases, leaving 14 bases between them. Per germline, CDR1 MDHEN and CDR2 SYDVKM. The CDR3 DNA reads TGTGCCAGCAGTTCCCTACACGGAGGGCAAGAGACCCAGTACTTC. Protein product: CASSSLHGGQETQYF.

The V and J genes are TRBV3-1 and TRBJ2-3; TRBD2 matches 9 bases. There are 16 residues in the CDR3. From germline, CDR1 is LGHDT and CDR2 YNNKEL (reference sequence). Unmatched junction bases numbered 4, after V lost 0 bases and J lost 3 bases. Here the CDR3 DNA reads TGTGCCAGCAGCCAAGACGCGGGAGGGCCGACAGATACGCAGTATTTT. Residues: CASSQDAGGPTDTQYF.

Ten or more counts support this clonotype. The V gene is TRBV20-1, the J gene TRBJ1-1; 8 bases match TRBD1. Trimming at V came to 7 bases and at J to 3 bases, leaving 13 bases not matched to a gene. The germline V gene encodes CDR1 DFQATT and CDR2 SNEGSKA (reference sequence). CDR3 size: 15 residues. The CDR3 loop reads CSVGPPGGLDTEAFF. In DNA, the CDR3 is TGCAGTGTCGGGCCTCCAGGGGGCTTGGACACTGAAGCTTTCTTT.

This clonotype was observed at least ten times. The chain has TRBV3-1 and TRBJ2-1; no reliable D call. This CDR3 comprises 15 residues. CDR1 is LGHDT, CDR2 YNNKEL, per germline (reference sequence). V was pared by 4 bases and J by 0 bases, with 10 bases between. CDR3 loop: CASSPSVNSYNEQFF. The CDR3 DNA sequence: TGTGCCAGCAGCCCCTCGGTGAACTCCTACAATGAGCAGTTCTTC.

This clonotype was recorded many times. The DNA of the CDR3 is TGTGCCAGCAGCTTAGGAGGGCGGGGGTCCTACAATGAGCAGTTCTTC. This translates into CASSLGGRGSYNEQFF. The rearrangement links TRBV7-2 to TRBJ2-1; 7 bases line up with TRBD2. Looked up from germline, CDR1 is SGHTA and CDR2 is FQGNSA. Losses at the gene ends were 1 base for V and 1 base for J; bases not matched to a gene: 4. The length of the CDR3 is 16 residues.

This clonotype was recorded a few times. V usage is TRBV6-2 or TRBV6-3 and J usage is TRBJ2-7; 12 bases fit TRBD2. V lost 5 bases to trimming and J lost 4 bases; unmatched junction nucleotides: 6. CDR1 and CDR2 (germline): MNHEY, SVGEGT. The CDR3 has 15 amino acids. CDR3 sequence reads: CASSDGLAGQYEQYF. In nucleotides, the CDR3 is TGTGCCAGCAGTGACGGACTAGCGGGGCAATACGAGCAGTACTTC.

This clonotype came up many times. The chain uses TRBV6-2 or TRBV6-3 and TRBJ1-1; no definite D call. V was trimmed by 6 bases and J by 3 bases, leaving 20 bases between them. The CDR3 contains 16 residues. Germline V gene sequence: CDR1 MNHEY, CDR2 SVGEGT. The CDR3 sequence is CASSPGHQAKYTEAFF. CDR3 DNA sequence: TGTGCCAGCAGCCCCGGCCACCAGGCGAAATACACTGAAGCTTTCTTT.

This clonotype has a count of ten or more. The V gene is TRBV29-1, the J gene TRBJ2-7, with TRBD2 identical over 8 bases. Germline loops: CDR1 SQVTM, CDR2 ANQGSEA. Trimming removed 6 bases from V and 7 bases from J; junction bases left unmatched: 17. This CDR3 is built from 15 residues. CDR3 region: CSVVSVRGRSSEQYF. CDR3 bases: TGCAGCGTCGTAAGCGTCCGCGGGAGGTCGAGTGAGCAGTACTTC.